Below, 21 T cell receptor beta chains from the same sample are listed, as sequenced in a study of breast tumors, draining lymph nodes, adjacent tissues. TCRdb processed the multiplex PCR reads anew with MiXCR; each CDR3 protein has one entry. Seen here are 25,000 or so distinct CDR3 sequences, roughly 20% observed once, and the top ten hold about 13%. Sequences were obtained from breast tumor tissue. These TCRs come from a female donor with breast cancer. Some clones in this sample may be carry-over from other donors' samples.

This chain uses TRBV19 with TRBJ1-1; D is unclear. Germline V gene sequence: CDR1 LNHDA, CDR2 SQIVND (reference sequence). V lost 3 bases, J lost 6 bases, and 11 bases lay in between. The CDR3 loop spans 13 amino acids. The CDR3 loop is CASSIGMGPEAFF. For the CDR3, the DNA is TGTGCCAGTAGTATTGGAATGGGCCCTGAAGCTTTCTTT.

As to this clonotype: A read error may produce the germline difference seen at one junction end. The V and J genes are TRBV20-1 and TRBJ1-2; a possible D gene is TRBD1 (5 bases). In germline, CDR1 is DFQATT, CDR2 SNEGSKA (reference sequence). This CDR3 comprises 17 residues. DNA of the CDR3: TGCAGTGCTAGAGATTTCCAGGGTCATACCCCTTCCTATGGCTGCACCTTC. Protein sequence: CSARDFQGHTPSYGCTF.

In its sample, this clonotype was seen many times. The chain combines TRBV12-3 or TRBV12-4 with TRBJ2-1; 7 bases are shared with TRBD1. CDR3 length equals 13 residues. V was pared by 5 bases and J by 10 bases, with 8 bases of the junction left unmatched. CDR3 sequence (DNA): TGTGCCAGCAGTGGGGACAGTTCACCCGAGCAGTTCTTC. This gives the protein CASSGDSSPEQFF.

A remark on this clonotype: Possible read error: a much larger clone is one base away. It is unclear where the CDR3 begins or ends on the DNA, so no DNA is shown, and the CDR3 is as TCRdb lists it. The CDR3 here is CASSPFWGQGNIRYF. The rearrangement joins TRBV6-5 to TRBJ2-4; the table's D call of TRBD1 was not tested on the DNA. 15 amino acids form the CDR3, both terminal residues included. Germline values: CDR1 MNHEY, CDR2 SVGAGI.

This clonotype showed up many times. The chain links TRBV12-5 to TRBJ1-5; possibly TRBD1 for D (6 bases). Germline assignment: CDR1 LGHNT and CDR2 FRNRAP. The CDR3 length is 16 residues. V was shortened by 4 bases and J by 0 bases, with 13 bases between the two germline ends. DNA for the CDR3: TGTGCTAGTGGTTCGATCTTACAGGGTAGCAATCAGCCCCAGCATTTT. It translates to CASGSILQGSNQPQHF. Based on the CDR3 plus reference TRBV12-5 and TRBJ1-5, the full variable domain is DARVTQTPRHKVTEMGQEVTMRCQPILGHNTVFWYRQTMMQGLELLAYFRNRAPLDDSGMPKDRFSAEMPDATLATLKIQPSEPRDSAVYFCASGSILQGSNQPQHFGDGTRLSIL.

Many counts were recorded for this clonotype. The rearrangement uses TRBV20-1 and TRBJ2-3; TRBD2 agrees at 13 bases. The CDR3 is made up of 24 amino acids. Looked up from germline, CDR1 is DFQATT and CDR2 is SNEGSKA (reference sequence). J lost 0 bases, V lost 3 bases, and 27 bases had no gene match. CDR3 in DNA: TGCAGTGCTAGGCTCCGGACAGGGGAAGGATACGGGACTAGCGGGATCCTTAGCACAGATACGCAGTATTTT. This gives the protein CSARLRTGEGYGTSGILSTDTQYF.

This clonotype was seen ten or more times. The chain employs TRBV5-6 and TRBJ1-2, with D unclear. CDR3 length: 15 amino acids. Trimming pared 4 bases from V and 4 bases from J, leaving 17 bases between. In germline, CDR1 is SGHDT, CDR2 YYEEEE. The CDR3 coding sequence is TGTGCCAGCAGCCTCACGGGGAGGAACAGCTATGGCTACACCTTC. It translates to CASSLTGRNSYGYTF.

This clonotype was counted many times. V and J are TRBV19 and TRBJ2-1, with 13 positions matching TRBD2. The CDR3 is 15 amino acids. Germline-derived CDR1 and CDR2 are LNHDA and SQIVND (reference sequence). V shed 7 bases, J shed 7 bases, and the junction held 7 bases outside the gene matches. CDR3 sequence (DNA): TGTGCCAGTACCCGAGGGACTAGCGGGAATAATGAGCAGTTCTTC. It codes for CASTRGTSGNNEQFF.

The sample holds many counts of this clonotype. The chain couples TRBV7-2 to TRBJ2-5, with D perhaps matching TRBD2 (5 bases). Per germline, CDR1 SGHTA and CDR2 FQGNSA. The CDR3 is 15 amino acids. The ends were cut back, 1 base at V and 7 bases at J, with 16 bases in the middle. CDR3 DNA: TGTGCCAGCAGCTTAGATCTATTAGCGCGCCGGACCCAGTACTTC. Its translation is CASSLDLLARRTQYF. Full variable domain (outside the CDR3, taken from reference TRBV7-2 and TRBJ2-5): GAGVSQSPSNKVTEKGKDVELRCDPISGHTALYWYRQSLGQGLEFLIYFQGNSAPDKSGLPSDRFSAERTGGSVSTLTIQRTQQEDSAVYLCASSLDLLARRTQYFGPGTRLLVL.

This clonotype was observed at least ten times. The chain is built from TRBV20-1 and TRBJ1-6; no clear D. The CDR3 consists of 11 residues. The V gene's germline CDR1 is DFQATT and CDR2 SNEGSKA (reference sequence). Trimming shortened V by 1 base and J by 14 bases, and 9 bases separated the two germline ends. In DNA form, the CDR3 reads TGCAGTGCTAGAGTAAGGGTGGCCCTCCACTTT. Translated: CSARVRVALHF.

Concerning this clonotype itself: The conserved phenylalanine or tryptophan is not found at the CDR3 terminus, so this likely reflects a read error. The genes are TRBV19 and TRBJ2-3; 10 positions agree with TRBD2. The CDR3 spans 16 residues. Germline V gives CDR1 LNHDA, CDR2 SQIVND (reference sequence). The CDR3 here is CASSDTWTSGTATQYS. For the CDR3, the DNA is TGTGCCAGTAGCGATACTTGGACTAGCGGCACAGCTACGCAGTATTCT.

This clonotype qualifies as medium-sized (0.01 to 0.1%). This chain joins TRBV5-1 and TRBJ2-7; 8 bases fit TRBD1. The CDR3 runs to 14 residues. The germline gives CDR1 SGHRS, CDR2 YFSETQ. Trimming took 3 bases from V and 4 from J; bases not matched to a gene: 6. The CDR3 coding sequence is TGCGCCAGCAGCTACGGACAGGGTGGGTACGAGCAGTACTTC. Amino acid sequence: CASSYGQGGYEQYF.

This clonotype is labeled as medium-sized. CDR3 sequence reads: CASSLAGGNEQYF. In DNA, the CDR3 is TGTGCCAGCAGCTTGGCGGGGGGGAACGAGCAGTACTTC. This chain links TRBV5-8 with TRBJ2-7; TRBD2 matches at 8 bases. The junction had 1 base not matched to a gene; V was cut back by 0 bases and J by 5 bases. There are 13 residues in the CDR3. Germline V CDR1 and CDR2: SGHTS, YDEGEE. The full variable domain, its missing parts supplied by reference TRBV5-8 and TRBJ2-7, is EAGVTQSPTHLIKTRGQQATLRCSPISGHTSVYWYQQALGLGLQFLLWYDEGEERNRGNFPPRFSGRQFPNYSSELNVNALELEDSALYLCASSLAGGNEQYFGPGTRLTVT.

This clonotype was found many times. The V call is TRBV10-2, the J call TRBJ2-7; 10 bases are a match to TRBD2. Unmatched junction bases numbered 4, after V lost 6 bases and J lost 2 bases. Germline CDR1 reads WSHSY; CDR2 reads SAAADI. This CDR3 has 14 residues. The CDR3 DNA sequence: TGCGCCAGCAGAGTAGCGGGAGGAACCTACGAGCAGTACTTC. This gives the protein CASRVAGGTYEQYF.

This clonotype came up many times. The chain has TRBV20-1 and TRBJ1-2, with TRBD1 matching 7 bases. J gave up 9 bases and V 2 bases, and 15 bases lay outside the gene matches. Germline lookup yields CDR1 DFQATT and CDR2 SNEGSKA (reference sequence). The CDR3 sequence is 15 residues long. The CDR3 region has the DNA TGCAGTGCTAGATTCTTCAACCGGGACAGCCAACGCTACACCTTC. It is translated as CSARFFNRDSQRYTF.

The rearrangement uses TRBV24-1 and TRBJ2-4; D gene unclear. The CDR3 covers 12 residues. Deletions cut 7 bases from V and 3 bases from J, with 6 bases between. Germline V CDR1 and CDR2: KGHDR, SFDVKD. The CDR3 loop is CATSDFKNIQYF. The CDR3 bases are TGTGCCACCAGCGACTTCAAAAACATTCAGTACTTC.

Of note for this clonotype: A much more abundant neighbour one base away suggests this may be a read error. The chain joins TRBV27 to TRBJ2-5; TRBD2 matches at 8 bases. The CDR3 runs to 14 residues. V trimming: 5 bases; J trimming: 5 bases; junction bases outside the gene matches: 7. The germline V gene has CDR1 MNHEY and CDR2 SMNVEV (reference sequence). The CDR3 loop is CASSREGEGETQYF. The CDR3, as DNA: TGTGCCAGCAGTCGGGAGGGTGAGGGGGAGACCCAGTACTTC.

In its sample, this clonotype was seen once. The chain is built from TRBV25-1 and TRBJ2-1; 14 bases align to TRBD2. V lost 2 bases, J lost 7 bases, and 4 bases stayed unmatched. Germline CDR1 MGHDK, CDR2 SYGVNS. The length of the CDR3 is 16 residues. The CDR3 region has the DNA TGTGCCAGCAGTGAAAGGCGGACTAGCGGGAGGAATGAGCAGTTCTTC. This codes for CASSERRTSGRNEQFF.

Regarding this clonotype: A much larger clone differs by one base, so this may be a read error. The rearrangement uses TRBV18 and TRBJ2-5; D is tentatively TRBD1 or TRBD2 (5 bases each). Germline V gene lookup returns CDR1 KGHSH and CDR2 LQKENI. The CDR3 runs to 15 residues. The CDR3 here is CVSSPSRSGAETQYF. DNA for the CDR3: TGTGTCAGCTCACCAAGTCGTTCCGGGGCAGAGACCCAGTACTTC.

Many counts were recorded for this clonotype. The rearrangement uses TRBV5-6 and TRBJ2-1; 9 positions agree with TRBD2. This CDR3 is built from 16 residues. V lost 0 bases, J lost 3 bases, and 4 bases stayed unmatched. The V gene's germline CDR1 is SGHDT and CDR2 YYEEEE. This chain's CDR3 is CASSLGTSEDYNEQFF. In DNA form, the CDR3 reads TGTGCCAGCAGCTTGGGGACTAGCGAGGACTACAATGAGCAGTTCTTC.

With respect to this clonotype: The CDR3 ends on some other residue instead of the conserved phenylalanine or tryptophan, so this is likely a read error. The V and J genes are TRBV20-1 and TRBJ2-7; 8 bases line up with TRBD2. CDR1 and CDR2 from the germline V gene are DFQATT and SNEGSKA (reference sequence). Trimming cost V 5 bases and J 1 base; bases outside gene matches: 22. This CDR3 is built from 19 residues. Here the CDR3 reads CSALQPGLAGSSLSYEQYC. The CDR3, as DNA: TGCAGTGCTCTGCAACCGGGGCTAGCGGGTTCCTCCCTTTCCTACGAGCAGTACTGC.